The present T cell receptor beta chain was sequenced within a study of cytomegalovirus exposure and HLA in healthy donors. About the research overall: Early release data held about 85 million unique TCRs from HLA-typed donors.

Points from the study as a whole: Generally TCR sequences proved uncommon, though certain public TCRs appeared in numerous donors. Investigators reported fewer than 200 TCR beta chains as tied to cytomegalovirus. Among CMV-associated TCR beta chains, most appeared HLA-restricted in a later analysis.

With 60 Vbeta and 13 Jbeta primers, the PCR was carried out. Assay: immunoSEQ multiplex PCR; the TCRdb copy retains only in-frame clones and omits some. The sample yields about 170,000 clones, about 72% seen once. As regards this clone: What it binds is not known.

The sample consisted of PBMCs. The clonotype was recovered from a girl aged 5-17 years in good health and CMV-seronegative.

The CDR3 bases are TGTGCCAGCAGTTATGGGGAGTCCTACGAGCAGTACTTC. Translating gives CASSYGESYEQYF. The chain is built from TRBV6-5 and TRBJ2-7; D is perhaps TRBD2 (5 bases). The V end was cut by 3 bases, the J end by 1 base, with 7 bases between. CDR3 length: 13 amino acids. Per the germline V gene, CDR1 is MNHEY and CDR2 is SVGAGI.